The T cell receptor (beta chain) under discussion was sequenced for a study of blood T cells in healthy people across ages. Regarding the study as a whole: No one knew whether donors had CMV, which possibly confounded expanded clonotype changes.

Next came a second PCR, run for about 6 to 12 cycles, which used a sample-barcoded 5' primer along with a J-beta primer mix. TCRdb reanalysed the 5' RACE reads using MiXCR and keeps one entry per CDR3 protein. This table holds 1.5 million to 2 million distinct CDR3 sequences, 49% found once. Each donor supplied around 9.9 milliliters of peripheral blood. Notes on this clonotype: Its antigen is undetermined.

CDR3 length: 13 residues. Germline CDR1 reads SGHDT; CDR2 reads YYEEEE. V trimming: 4 bases; J trimming: 12 bases; junction bases outside the gene matches: 6. The chain has TRBV5-6 and TRBJ2-1; 11 nucleotides line up with TRBD1. Specimen: blood. This TCR was recovered from a woman aged 35 to 49 in good health. The CDR3 bases are TGTGCCAGCAGCGACGGGACAGGGGGAGGGCAGTTCTTC. It is translated as CASSDGTGGGQFF. Together with reference TRBV5-6 and TRBJ2-1, the CDR3 gives the full variable domain: DAGVTQSPTHLIKTRGQQVTLRCSPKSGHDTVSWYQQALGQGPQFIFQYYEEEERQRGNFPDRFSGHQFPNYSSELNVNALLLGDSALYLCASSDGTGGGQFFGPGTRLTVL.